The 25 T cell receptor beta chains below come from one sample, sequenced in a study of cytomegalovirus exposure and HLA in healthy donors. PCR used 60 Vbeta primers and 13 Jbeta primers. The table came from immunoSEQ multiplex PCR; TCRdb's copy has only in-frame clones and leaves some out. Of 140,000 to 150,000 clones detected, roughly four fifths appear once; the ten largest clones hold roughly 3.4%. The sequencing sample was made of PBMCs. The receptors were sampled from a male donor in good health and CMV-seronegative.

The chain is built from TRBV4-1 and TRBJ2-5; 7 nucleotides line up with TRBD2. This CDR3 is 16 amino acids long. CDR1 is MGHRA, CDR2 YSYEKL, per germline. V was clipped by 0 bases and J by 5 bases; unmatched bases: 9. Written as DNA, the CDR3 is TGCGCCAGCAGCCAAGATGGGGTAGCGGGCTTGGAGACCCAGTACTTC. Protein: CASSQDGVAGLETQYF.

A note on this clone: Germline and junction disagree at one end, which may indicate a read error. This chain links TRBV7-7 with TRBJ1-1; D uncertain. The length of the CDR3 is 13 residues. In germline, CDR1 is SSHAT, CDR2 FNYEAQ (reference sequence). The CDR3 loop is CASSLAGDTEAFF. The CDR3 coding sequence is TGTGCTAGCAGCTTAGCCGGGGACACTGAAGCTTTCTTT.

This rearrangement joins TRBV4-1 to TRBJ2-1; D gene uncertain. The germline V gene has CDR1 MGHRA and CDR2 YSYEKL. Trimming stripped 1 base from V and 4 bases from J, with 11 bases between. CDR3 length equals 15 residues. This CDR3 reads CASSQVSSRYNEQFF. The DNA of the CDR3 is TGCGCCAGCAGCCAAGTTTCGAGCCGATACAATGAGCAGTTCTTC.

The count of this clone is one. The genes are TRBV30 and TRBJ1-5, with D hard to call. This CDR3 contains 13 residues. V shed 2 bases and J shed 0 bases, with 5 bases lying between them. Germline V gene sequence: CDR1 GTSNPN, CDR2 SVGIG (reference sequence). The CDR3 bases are TGTGCCTGGAGTAGAGATAGCAATCAGCCCCAGCATTTT. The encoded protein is CAWSRDSNQPQHF.

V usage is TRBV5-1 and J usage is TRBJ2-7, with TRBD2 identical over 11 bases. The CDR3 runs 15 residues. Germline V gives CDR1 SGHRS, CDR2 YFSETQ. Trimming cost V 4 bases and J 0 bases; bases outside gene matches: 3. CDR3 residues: CASSPLAGGSYEQYF. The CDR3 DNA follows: TGCGCCAGCAGCCCCCTAGCGGGGGGCTCCTACGAGCAGTACTTC.

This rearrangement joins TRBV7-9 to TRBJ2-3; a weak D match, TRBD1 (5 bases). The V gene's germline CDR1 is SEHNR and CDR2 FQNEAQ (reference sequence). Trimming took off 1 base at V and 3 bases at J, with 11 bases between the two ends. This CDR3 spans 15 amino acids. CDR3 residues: CASSLGGAATDTQYF. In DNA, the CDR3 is TGTGCCAGCAGCTTAGGGGGCGCTGCGACAGATACGCAGTATTTT.

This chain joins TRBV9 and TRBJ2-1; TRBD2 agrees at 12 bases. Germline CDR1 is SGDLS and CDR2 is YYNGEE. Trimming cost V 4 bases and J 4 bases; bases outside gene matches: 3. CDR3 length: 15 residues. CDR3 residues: CASSLLAGGYNEQFF. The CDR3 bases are TGTGCCAGCAGCTTACTAGCGGGAGGATACAATGAGCAGTTCTTC.

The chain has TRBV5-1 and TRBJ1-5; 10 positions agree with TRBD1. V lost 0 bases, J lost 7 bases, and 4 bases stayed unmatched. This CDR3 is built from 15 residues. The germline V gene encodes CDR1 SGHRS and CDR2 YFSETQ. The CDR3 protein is CASSLGTGGNQPQHF. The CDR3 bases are TGCGCCAGCAGCTTGGGGACAGGGGGAAACCAGCCCCAGCATTTT.

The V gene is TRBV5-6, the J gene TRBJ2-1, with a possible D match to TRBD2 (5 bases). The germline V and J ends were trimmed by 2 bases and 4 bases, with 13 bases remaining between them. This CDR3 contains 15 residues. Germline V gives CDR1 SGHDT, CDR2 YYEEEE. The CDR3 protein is CASSFAGLDYNEQFF. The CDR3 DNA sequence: TGTGCCAGCAGCTTTGCGGGCCTCGATTACAATGAGCAGTTCTTC.

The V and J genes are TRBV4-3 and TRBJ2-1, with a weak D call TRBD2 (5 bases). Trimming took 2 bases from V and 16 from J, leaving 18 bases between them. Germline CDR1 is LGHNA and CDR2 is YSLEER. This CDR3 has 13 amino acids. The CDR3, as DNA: TGCGCCAGCAGCCAATTTTCTTCGGAGGTAACATTCTTC. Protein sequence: CASSQFSSEVTFF.

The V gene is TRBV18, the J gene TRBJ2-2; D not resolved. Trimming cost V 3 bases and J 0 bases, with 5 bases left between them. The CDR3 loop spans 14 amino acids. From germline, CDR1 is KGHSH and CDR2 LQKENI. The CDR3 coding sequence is TGTGCCAGCTCACCTCCAACGAACACCGGGGAGCTGTTTTTT. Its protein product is CASSPPTNTGELFF.

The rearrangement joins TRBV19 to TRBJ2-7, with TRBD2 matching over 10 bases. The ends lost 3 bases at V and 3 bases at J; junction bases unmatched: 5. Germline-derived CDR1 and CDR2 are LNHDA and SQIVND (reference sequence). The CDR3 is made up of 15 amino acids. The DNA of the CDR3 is TGTGCCAGTAGTATTACTAGCGGGAACCTCTACGAGCAGTACTTC. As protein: CASSITSGNLYEQYF.

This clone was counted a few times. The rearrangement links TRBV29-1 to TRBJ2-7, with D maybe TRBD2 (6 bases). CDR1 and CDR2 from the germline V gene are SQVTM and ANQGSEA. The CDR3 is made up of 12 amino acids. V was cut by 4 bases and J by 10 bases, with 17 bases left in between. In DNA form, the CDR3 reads TGCAGCGTTGGTGGCGGGAATCAGCTTCAGTACTTC. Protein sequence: CSVGGGNQLQYF.

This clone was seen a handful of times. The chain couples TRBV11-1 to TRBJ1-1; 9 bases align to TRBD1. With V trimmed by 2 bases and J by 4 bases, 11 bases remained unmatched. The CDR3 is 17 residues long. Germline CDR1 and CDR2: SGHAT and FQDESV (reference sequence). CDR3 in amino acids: CASSLMNEGQGSTEAFF. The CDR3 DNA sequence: TGTGCCAGCAGCTTAATGAATGAGGGACAGGGATCCACTGAAGCTTTCTTT.

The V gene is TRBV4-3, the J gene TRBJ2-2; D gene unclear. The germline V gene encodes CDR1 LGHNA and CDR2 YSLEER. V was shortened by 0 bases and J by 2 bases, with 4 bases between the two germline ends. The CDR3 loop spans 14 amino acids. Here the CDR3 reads CASSQDQNTGELFF. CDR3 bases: TGCGCCAGCAGCCAAGACCAAAACACCGGGGAGCTGTTTTTT.

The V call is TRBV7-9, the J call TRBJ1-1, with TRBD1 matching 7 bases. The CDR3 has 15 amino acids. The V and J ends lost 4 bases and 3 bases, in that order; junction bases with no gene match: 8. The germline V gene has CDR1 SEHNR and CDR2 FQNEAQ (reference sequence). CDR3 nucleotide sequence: TGTGCCAGCAGCTCCTACAGGGGAGAGCACACTGAAGCTTTCTTT. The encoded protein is CASSSYRGEHTEAFF.

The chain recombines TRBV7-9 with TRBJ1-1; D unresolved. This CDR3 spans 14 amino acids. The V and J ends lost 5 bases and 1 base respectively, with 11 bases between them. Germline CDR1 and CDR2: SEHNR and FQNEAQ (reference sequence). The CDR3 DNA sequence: TGTGCCAGCAGCCCCTGGCACAAGAACACTGAAGCTTTCTTT. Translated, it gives CASSPWHKNTEAFF.

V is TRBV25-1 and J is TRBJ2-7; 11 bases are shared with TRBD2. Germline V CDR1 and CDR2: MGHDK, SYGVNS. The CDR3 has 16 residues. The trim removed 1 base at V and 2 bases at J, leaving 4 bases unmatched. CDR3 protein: CASSESGTSGTYEQYF. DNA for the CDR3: TGTGCCAGCAGTGAATCCGGGACTAGCGGTACCTACGAGCAGTACTTC.

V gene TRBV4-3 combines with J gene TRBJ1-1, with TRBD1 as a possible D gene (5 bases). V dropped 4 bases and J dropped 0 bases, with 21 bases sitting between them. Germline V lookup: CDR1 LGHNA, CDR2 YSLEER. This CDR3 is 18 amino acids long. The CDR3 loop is CASSPYWGGSGLNTEAFF. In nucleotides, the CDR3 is TGCGCCAGCAGCCCCTACTGGGGGGGTAGCGGGCTGAACACTGAAGCTTTCTTT.

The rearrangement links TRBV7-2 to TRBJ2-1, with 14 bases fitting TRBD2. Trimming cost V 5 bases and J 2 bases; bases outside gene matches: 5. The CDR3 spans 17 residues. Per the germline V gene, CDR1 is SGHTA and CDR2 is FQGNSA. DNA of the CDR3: TGTGCCAGCAGCACTGGACTAGCGGGAGGACCCTACAATGAGCAGTTCTTC. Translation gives CASSTGLAGGPYNEQFF.

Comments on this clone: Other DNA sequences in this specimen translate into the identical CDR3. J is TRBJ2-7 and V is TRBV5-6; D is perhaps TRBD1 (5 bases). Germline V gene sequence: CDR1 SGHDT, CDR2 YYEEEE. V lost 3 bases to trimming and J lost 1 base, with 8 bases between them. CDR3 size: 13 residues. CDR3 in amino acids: CASSSGQSYEQYF. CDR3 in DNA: TGTGCCAGCAGCTCCGGACAATCCTACGAGCAGTACTTC.

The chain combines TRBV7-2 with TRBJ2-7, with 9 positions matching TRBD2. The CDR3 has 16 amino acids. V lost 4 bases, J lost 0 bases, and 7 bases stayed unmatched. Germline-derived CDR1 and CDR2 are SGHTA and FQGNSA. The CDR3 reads CASSSRTSVSSYEQYF. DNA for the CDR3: TGTGCCAGCAGCTCGAGGACTAGCGTGAGCTCCTACGAGCAGTACTTC.

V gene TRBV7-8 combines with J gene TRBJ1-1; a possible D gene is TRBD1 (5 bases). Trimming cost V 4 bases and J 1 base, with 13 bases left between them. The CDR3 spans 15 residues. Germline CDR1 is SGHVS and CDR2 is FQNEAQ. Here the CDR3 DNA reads TGTGCCAGCAGCTCAATGGGACTCGCGAACACTGAAGCTTTCTTT. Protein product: CASSSMGLANTEAFF.

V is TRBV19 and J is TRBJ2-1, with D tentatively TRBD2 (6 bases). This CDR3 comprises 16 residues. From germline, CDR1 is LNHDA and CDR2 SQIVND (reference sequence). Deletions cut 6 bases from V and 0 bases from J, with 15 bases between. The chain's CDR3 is CASRKTSQSSYNEQFF. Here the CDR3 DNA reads TGTGCCAGTAGGAAAACTAGCCAGAGCTCCTACAATGAGCAGTTCTTC.

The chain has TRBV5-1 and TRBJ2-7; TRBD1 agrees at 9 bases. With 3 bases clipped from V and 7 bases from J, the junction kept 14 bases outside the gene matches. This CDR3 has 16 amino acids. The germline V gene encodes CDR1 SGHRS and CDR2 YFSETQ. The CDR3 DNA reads TGCGCCAGCAGCTCCTCCTCCCGGGACAGGGCCCAAGAGCAGTACTTC. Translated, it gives CASSSSSRDRAQEQYF.